One and the same sample provided the 25 T cell receptor beta chains below, sequenced in a study of cytomegalovirus exposure and HLA in healthy donors. The PCR had 60 Vbeta and 13 Jbeta primers. The assay was immunoSEQ multiplex PCR, and TCRdb's table has in-frame clones only and misses some. The data hold more than 85,000 clones, with roughly 84% observed a single time. Sequenced material: PBMCs. Receptors were obtained from a man under 40 in good health and CMV-seropositive.

V usage is TRBV9 and J usage is TRBJ2-1; TRBD2 aligns across 9 bases. V was pared by 4 bases and J by 8 bases, with 7 bases of the junction left unmatched. The germline V gene encodes CDR1 SGDLS and CDR2 YYNGEE. The CDR3 loop spans 14 amino acids. CDR3 coding DNA: TGTGCCAGCAGCCTTAGCGGGGGAGTCGATGAGCAGTTCTTC. Translating gives CASSLSGGVDEQFF.

The chain employs TRBV19 and TRBJ1-2, with TRBD1 identical over 7 bases. Germline CDR1 and CDR2: LNHDA and SQIVND (reference sequence). This CDR3 has 11 residues. V trimming: 9 bases; J trimming: 5 bases; junction bases outside the gene matches: 3. CDR3 sequence: CASGTVYGYTF. Here the CDR3 DNA reads TGTGCCAGCGGGACAGTTTATGGCTACACCTTC.

V gene TRBV11-3 combines with J gene TRBJ2-4, with D possibly TRBD1 on 5 matching bases. Between the trimmed V and J ends, which lost 1 base and 7 bases, there was a span of 11 bases. The CDR3 extends over 14 amino acids. From germline, CDR1 is SGHNT and CDR2 YENEEA. The CDR3 is CASSLVGRQNIQYF. The DNA for the CDR3 is TGTGCCAGCAGCTTAGTCGGTAGACAGAACATTCAGTACTTC.

J is TRBJ1-1 and V is TRBV25-1; D remains ambiguous. The germline V and J ends were trimmed by 2 bases and 4 bases, with 20 bases remaining between them. Per the germline V gene, CDR1 is MGHDK and CDR2 is SYGVNS. The CDR3 has 17 amino acids. The CDR3 DNA follows: TGTGCCAGCAGTGAAAGTAGTGGAGCTACGGGTGGCACTGAAGCTTTCTTT. This encodes CASSESSGATGGTEAFF.

The chain employs TRBV7-9 and TRBJ1-5; 12 positions agree with TRBD1. J lost 2 bases, V lost 1 base, and 6 bases had no gene match. Germline CDR1 and CDR2: SEHNR and FQNEAQ (reference sequence). The CDR3 runs 18 residues. CDR3 DNA: TGTGCCAGCAGCTTAGAGGGACAGGGGGCGAGTCGCAATCAGCCCCAGCATTTT. Translating it yields CASSLEGQGASRNQPQHF. Full variable domain (outside the CDR3, taken from reference TRBV7-9 and TRBJ1-5): DTGVSQNPRHKITKRGQNVTFRCDPISEHNRLYWYRQTLGQGPEFLTYFQNEAQLEKSRLLSDRFSAERPKGSFSTLEIQRTEQGDSAMYLCASSLEGQGASRNQPQHFGDGTRLSIL.

The CDR3 DNA is TGTGCCAGCAGTTTCTTAGGACAGCCACAAGAGACCCAGTACTTC. The encoded protein is CASSFLGQPQETQYF. V usage is TRBV6-1 and J usage is TRBJ2-5, with D possibly TRBD1 on 6 matching bases. Trimming left V 5 bases short and J 2 bases short, with 15 bases between. This CDR3 spans 15 amino acids. Germline CDR1 and CDR2: MNHNS and SASEGT.

The chain carries TRBV13 and TRBJ2-5; TRBD1 aligns across 9 bases. The ends lost 2 bases at V and 3 bases at J; junction bases unmatched: 4. Germline-derived CDR1 and CDR2 are PRHDT and FYEKMQ (reference sequence). The CDR3 is made up of 15 amino acids. The CDR3 loop reads CASSLTGGAKETQYF. For the CDR3, the DNA is TGTGCCAGCAGCTTAACAGGGGGCGCAAAAGAGACCCAGTACTTC.

CDR3 sequence: CASSPETLDTQYF. The CDR3 bases are TGCGCCAGCAGCCCGGAGACCCTAGATACGCAGTATTTT. The chain carries TRBV5-1 and TRBJ2-3; D is ambiguous. V was shortened by 4 bases and J by 5 bases, with 11 bases between the two germline ends. In germline, CDR1 is SGHRS, CDR2 YFSETQ. The CDR3 runs 13 residues.

The chain carries TRBV2 and TRBJ1-2; D not certain. In germline, CDR1 is SNHLY, CDR2 FYNNEI. The CDR3 is 14 residues long. Deletions cut 2 bases from V and 6 bases from J, with 13 bases between. In nucleotides, the CDR3 is TGTGCCAGCAGTGAAACACTACGGCCGGATGGCTACACCTTC. The encoded protein is CASSETLRPDGYTF.

J is TRBJ2-2 and V is TRBV15, with TRBD2 identical over 9 bases. Germline V gene data show CDR1 as LNHNV and CDR2 as YYDKDF (reference sequence). J lost 0 bases, V lost 5 bases, and 10 bases had no gene match. The length of the CDR3 is 18 residues. The CDR3 protein is CATSPQPIAGANTGELFF. The CDR3 nucleotides are TGTGCCACCAGCCCACAACCCATAGCGGGGGCGAACACCGGGGAGCTGTTTTTT.

V gene TRBV7-9 combines with J gene TRBJ2-5, with 15 bases fitting TRBD2. Per the germline V gene, CDR1 is SEHNR and CDR2 is FQNEAQ (reference sequence). The CDR3 length is 16 residues. The ends lost 5 bases at V and 1 base at J; junction bases unmatched: 2. CDR3 amino acids: CASSQGLAGGQETQYF. The CDR3 DNA sequence: TGTGCCAGCAGCCAGGGACTAGCGGGGGGCCAAGAGACCCAGTACTTC.

This clone has more than one count but fewer than ten. The V call is TRBV2, the J call TRBJ2-7; D is perhaps TRBD1 (6 bases). V dropped 6 bases and J dropped 3 bases, with 6 bases sitting between them. Germline assignment: CDR1 SNHLY and CDR2 FYNNEI. This CDR3 is built from 11 residues. CDR3 bases: TGTGCCAGCAGGGGACACTACGAGCAGTACTTC. Translating it yields CASRGHYEQYF. Filled out from reference TRBV2 and TRBJ2-7, the complete variable domain reads EPEVTQTPSHQVTQMGQEVILRCVPISNHLYFYWYRQILGQKVEFLVSFYNNEISEKSEIFDDQFSVERPDGSNFTLKIRSTKLEDSAMYFCASRGHYEQYFGPGTRLTVT.

Points on this clone: At one end the junction does not follow the germline gene, possibly because of a read error. The genes are TRBV7-9 and TRBJ1-2; TRBD1 matches at 8 bases. The germline CDR1 and CDR2 sequences are SEHNR and FQNEAQ (reference sequence). The CDR3 is made up of 18 amino acids. CDR3 loop: CSSSLRIGSGGLVYGYTF. The CDR3 DNA reads TGTTCCAGCAGCTTACGGATTGGATCAGGGGGCCTAGTCTATGGCTACACCTTC.

The gene calls are TRBV10-2 and TRBJ1-2, with 8 bases matching TRBD1. This CDR3 contains 15 residues. Germline trimming cut 4 bases from V and 0 bases from J; bases unmatched to any gene: 4. Germline V gene lookup returns CDR1 WSHSY and CDR2 SAAADI. CDR3 DNA: TGCGCCAGCAGTGGAGGGACAGGCTCTAACTATGGCTACACCTTC. This encodes CASSGGTGSNYGYTF.

J is TRBJ2-7 and V is TRBV27, with unresolved D. The CDR3 covers 14 residues. V was pared by 5 bases and J by 5 bases, with 16 bases between. CDR1 is MNHEY and CDR2 is SMNVEV in the germline V gene (reference sequence). The CDR3 nucleotides read TGTGCCAGCAGTCCCTATTACCCTAAACACGAGCAGTACTTC. Amino acids: CASSPYYPKHEQYF.

The chain joins TRBV5-1 to TRBJ2-7; D might be TRBD2 (5 bases). This CDR3 region has 14 residues. Trimming cost V 2 bases and J 7 bases, with 16 bases left between them. CDR1 and CDR2 from the germline V gene are SGHRS and YFSETQ. In nucleotides, the CDR3 is TGCGCCAGCAGCTTACCGGGGTCCCTTGGAGAGCAGTACTTC. Encoded protein: CASSLPGSLGEQYF.

Notes on this clone: One end of the junction is discordant with germline, which a read error may explain. Other DNA sequences in the sample encode the same CDR3. The chain uses TRBV11-1 and TRBJ2-7, with TRBD2 identical over 7 bases. This CDR3 is 18 amino acids long. Germline CDR1 SGHAT, CDR2 FQDESV (reference sequence). The CDR3 loop is CASSPGSASGPHSYEQYF. The CDR3 DNA reads as TGCGCCAGCAGCCCGGGGTCCGCTAGCGGACCTCACTCCTACGAGCAGTACTTC.

This clone was seen a handful of times. The chain links TRBV27 to TRBJ2-1, with 9 positions matching TRBD2. V shed 4 bases and J 4 bases; nucleotides not matched to a gene: 8. Germline CDR1 and CDR2: MNHEY and SMNVEV (reference sequence). CDR3 length equals 16 residues. CDR3 sequence reads: CASSSTSGSGYNEQFF. In DNA, the CDR3 is TGTGCCAGCAGTTCGACTAGCGGATCGGGGTACAATGAGCAGTTCTTC.

This CDR3 reads CASSYTENTEAFF. The CDR3 region has the DNA TGTGCCAGCAGCTATACAGAGAACACTGAAGCTTTCTTT. The J gene is TRBJ1-1, the V gene TRBV27; D uncertain. V lost 6 bases and J 1 base, leaving 9 bases between the germline ends. The CDR3 length is 13 residues. Germline V gene lookup returns CDR1 MNHEY and CDR2 SMNVEV (reference sequence).

This clone has a count of ten or more. The gene calls are TRBV2 and TRBJ1-2; D possibly corresponds to TRBD1 (5 bases). This CDR3 comprises 13 residues. Germline CDR1 and CDR2: SNHLY and FYNNEI. With 6 bases removed from V and 9 bases from J, the gap between germline ends came to 17 bases. The CDR3, as DNA: TGTGCCAGCAGGATGACAGAGTCTCGAAGCTACACCTTC. Amino acids: CASRMTESRSYTF.

This chain uses TRBV7-9 with TRBJ2-1, with TRBD2 identical over 9 bases. CDR3 length equals 16 residues. Trimming at V came to 2 bases and at J to 5 bases, leaving 7 bases not matched to a gene. Per germline, CDR1 SEHNR and CDR2 FQNEAQ (reference sequence). CDR3 DNA: TGTGCCAGCAGCTTACGGCGGGGGGGCCTCGACAATGAGCAGTTCTTC. This sequence encodes CASSLRRGGLDNEQFF.

This chain's CDR3 is CASTNRTGDTYNSPLHF. DNA of the CDR3: TGTGCCAGCACCAACCGGACAGGGGACACTTATAATTCACCCCTCCACTTT. The rearrangement links TRBV21-1 to TRBJ1-6; the table gives TRBD1 as D, unverified against the DNA. TRBV21-1 is designated a pseudogene. The CDR3 consists of 17 residues.

This clone was found once. The gene calls are TRBV4-1 and TRBJ2-3; 9 bases align to TRBD2. Germline CDR1 is MGHRA and CDR2 is YSYEKL. The CDR3 has 18 residues. V dropped 0 bases and J dropped 2; count of bases not matched to a gene: 9. CDR3 sequence reads: CASSQDSGSGRYTDTQYF. CDR3 in DNA: TGCGCCAGCAGCCAAGATAGCGGTAGCGGGAGATACACAGATACGCAGTATTTT.

The table lists this clone with many counts. The rearrangement links TRBV6-5 to TRBJ1-4, with TRBD1 identical over 8 bases. The J segment lost 7 bases and the V segment lost 9 bases, leaving 7 bases of the junction unmatched. The germline gives CDR1 MNHEY, CDR2 SVGAGI. The CDR3 is 13 residues long. In nucleotides, the CDR3 is TGTGCCAGTGGGCAGGGGGCGGGTGAAAAACTGTTTTTT. It specifies CASGQGAGEKLFF.

The chain joins TRBV5-4 to TRBJ2-5; tentatively, D is TRBD1 (6 bases). The germline V gene has CDR1 SGHNT and CDR2 YYREEE (reference sequence). The V and J ends lost 4 bases and 3 bases respectively, with 13 bases between them. The CDR3 covers 14 residues. For the CDR3, the DNA is TGTGCCAGCAGCCCGGGACACTCCAAAGAGACCCAGTACTTC. It is translated as CASSPGHSKETQYF.